This TCR beta chain derives from a study of T cell responses to AZD1222 COVID-19 vaccine. As for this clone: Antigen unknown.

The V segment lost 4 bases and the J segment 4 bases; nucleotides outside the gene matches: 4. From germline, CDR1 is LNHDA and CDR2 SQIVND (reference sequence). CDR3 length equals 14 residues. Study-level points and caveats: In all cases, repertoires were sampled only after the peak T cell response. Donors skewed white British and female; clonal diversity was possibly underestimated.

TCRdb's table, derived via immunoSEQ multiplex PCR, lists solely in-frame clones and lacks some. The table includes about 180,000 clones, approximately 94% detected once. The sequence came from an adult who received the AZD1222 COVID-19 vaccine. The rearrangement links TRBV19 to TRBJ2-7; 10 nucleotides align to TRBD1. The source was peripheral blood, collected 28 days after the second AZD1222 dose. The CDR3 reads CASSTGTGVYEQYF. The CDR3 DNA reads TGTGCCAGTAGTACCGGGACAGGGGTGTACGAGCAGTACTTC. Based on the CDR3 plus reference TRBV19 and TRBJ2-7, the full variable domain is DGGITQSPKYLFRKEGQNVTLSCEQNLNHDAMYWYRQDPGQGLRLIYYSQIVNDFQKGDIAEGYSVSREKKESFPLTVTSAQKNPTAFYLCASSTGTGVYEQYFGPGTRLTVT.